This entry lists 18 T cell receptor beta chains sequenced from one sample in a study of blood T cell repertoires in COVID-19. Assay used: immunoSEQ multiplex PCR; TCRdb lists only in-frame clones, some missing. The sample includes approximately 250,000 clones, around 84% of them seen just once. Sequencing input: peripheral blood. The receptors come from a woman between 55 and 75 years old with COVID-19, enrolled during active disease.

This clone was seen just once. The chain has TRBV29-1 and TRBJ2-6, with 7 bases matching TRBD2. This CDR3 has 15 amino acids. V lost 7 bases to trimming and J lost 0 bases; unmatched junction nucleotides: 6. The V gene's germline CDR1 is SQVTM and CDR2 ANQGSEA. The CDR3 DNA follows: TGCAGCGGTGGGGGGGGAGTCTCTGGGGCCAACGTCCTGACTTTC. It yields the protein CSGGGGVSGANVLTF. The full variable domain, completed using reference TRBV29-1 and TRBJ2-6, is SAVISQKPSRDICQRGTSLTIQCQVDSQVTMMFWYRQQPGQSLTLIATANQGSEATYESGFVIDKFPISRPNLTFSTLTVSNMSPEDSSIYLCSGGGGVSGANVLTFGAGSRLTVL.

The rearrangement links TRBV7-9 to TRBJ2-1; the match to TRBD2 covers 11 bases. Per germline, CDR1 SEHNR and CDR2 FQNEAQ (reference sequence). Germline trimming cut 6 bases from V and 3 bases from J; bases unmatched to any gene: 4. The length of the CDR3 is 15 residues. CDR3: CASSPGLAVYNEQFF. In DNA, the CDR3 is TGTGCCAGCAGTCCGGGACTAGCGGTCTACAATGAGCAGTTCTTC.

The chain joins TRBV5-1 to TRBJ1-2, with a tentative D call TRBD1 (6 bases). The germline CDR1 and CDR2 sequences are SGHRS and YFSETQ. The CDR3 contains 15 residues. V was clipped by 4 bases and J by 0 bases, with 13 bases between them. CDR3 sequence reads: CASSGTGSPNYGYTF. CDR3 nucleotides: TGCGCCAGCAGCGGAACAGGGAGTCCTAACTATGGCTACACCTTC.

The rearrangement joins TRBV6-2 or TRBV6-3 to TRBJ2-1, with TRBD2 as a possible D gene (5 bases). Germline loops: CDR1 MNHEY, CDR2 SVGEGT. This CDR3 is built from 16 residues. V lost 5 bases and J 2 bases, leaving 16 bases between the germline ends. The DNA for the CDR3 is TGTGCCAGCAGTGCCCGGGATATTGGCCCCTACAATGAGCAGTTCTTC. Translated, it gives CASSARDIGPYNEQFF.

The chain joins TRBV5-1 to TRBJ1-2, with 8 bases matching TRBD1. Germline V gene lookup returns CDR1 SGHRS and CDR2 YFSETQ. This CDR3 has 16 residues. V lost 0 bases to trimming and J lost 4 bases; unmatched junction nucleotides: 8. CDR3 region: CASSLGQGAGGYGYTF. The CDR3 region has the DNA TGCGCCAGCAGCTTGGGTCAGGGGGCAGGTGGCTATGGCTACACCTTC. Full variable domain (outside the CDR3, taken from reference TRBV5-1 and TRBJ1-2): KAGVTQTPRYLIKTRGQQVTLSCSPISGHRSVSWYQQTPGQGLQFLFEYFSETQRNKGNFPGRFSGRQFSNSRSEMNVSTLELGDSALYLCASSLGQGAGGYGYTFGSGTRLTVV.

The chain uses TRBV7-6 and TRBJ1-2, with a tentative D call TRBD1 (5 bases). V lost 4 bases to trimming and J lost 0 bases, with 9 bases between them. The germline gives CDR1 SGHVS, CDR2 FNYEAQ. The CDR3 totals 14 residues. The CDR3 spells CASSSDTTNYGYTF. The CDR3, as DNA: TGTGCCAGCAGCTCGGACACCACTAACTATGGCTACACCTTC.

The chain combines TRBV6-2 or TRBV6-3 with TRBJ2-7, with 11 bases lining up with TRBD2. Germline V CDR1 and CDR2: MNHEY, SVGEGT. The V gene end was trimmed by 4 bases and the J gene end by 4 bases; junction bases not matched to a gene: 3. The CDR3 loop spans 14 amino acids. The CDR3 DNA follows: TGTGCCAGCAGTTTTGGGACTAGCGGATACGAGCAGTACTTC. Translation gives CASSFGTSGYEQYF.

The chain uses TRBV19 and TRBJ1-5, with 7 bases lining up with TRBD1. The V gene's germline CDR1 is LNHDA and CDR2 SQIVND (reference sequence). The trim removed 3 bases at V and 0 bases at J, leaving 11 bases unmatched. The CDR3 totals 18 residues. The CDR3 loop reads CASSIRPRDRPSNQPQHF. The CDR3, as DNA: TGTGCCAGTAGTATTCGGCCCCGGGACAGACCTAGCAATCAGCCCCAGCATTTT.

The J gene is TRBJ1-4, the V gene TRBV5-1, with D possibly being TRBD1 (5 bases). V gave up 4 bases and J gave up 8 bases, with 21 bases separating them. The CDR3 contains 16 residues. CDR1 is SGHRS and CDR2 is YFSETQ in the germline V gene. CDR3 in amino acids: CASSPGRGPTVEKLFF. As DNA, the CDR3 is TGCGCCAGCAGCCCGGGGCGGGGCCCCACTGTCGAAAAACTGTTTTTT.

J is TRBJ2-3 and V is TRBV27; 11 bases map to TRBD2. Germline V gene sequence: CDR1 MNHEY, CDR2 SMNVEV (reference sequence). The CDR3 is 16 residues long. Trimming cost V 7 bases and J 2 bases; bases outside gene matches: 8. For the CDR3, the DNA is TGTGCCAGCAACCAGAGACTAGCGGGGTTCACAGATACGCAGTATTTT. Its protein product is CASNQRLAGFTDTQYF.

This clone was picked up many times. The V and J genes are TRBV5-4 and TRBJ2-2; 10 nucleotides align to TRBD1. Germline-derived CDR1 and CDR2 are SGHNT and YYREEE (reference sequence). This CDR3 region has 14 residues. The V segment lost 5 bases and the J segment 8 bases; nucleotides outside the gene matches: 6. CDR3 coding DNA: TGTGCCAGCAGTCTTGACAGGGGGCGGGGGGAGCTGTTTTTT. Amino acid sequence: CASSLDRGRGELFF.

The CDR3 DNA follows: TGTGCCAGCAGTCAAGACAGTAGCACAGATACGCAGTATTTT. Amino acid sequence: CASSQDSSTDTQYF. The chain carries TRBV2 and TRBJ2-3; D is perhaps TRBD1 (5 bases). The ends were cut back, 5 bases at V and 0 bases at J, with 9 bases in the middle. Per the germline V gene, CDR1 is SNHLY and CDR2 is FYNNEI. The CDR3 covers 14 residues.

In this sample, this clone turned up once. The CDR3 protein is CASSPLAGLPYEQYF. The CDR3, as DNA: TGTGCCAGCAGTCCACTAGCGGGACTCCCCTACGAGCAGTACTTC. The rearrangement uses TRBV27 and TRBJ2-7; TRBD2 matches 10 bases. J gave up 2 bases and V 5 bases, and 6 bases lay outside the gene matches. Germline V gives CDR1 MNHEY, CDR2 SMNVEV (reference sequence). The CDR3 is made up of 15 amino acids.

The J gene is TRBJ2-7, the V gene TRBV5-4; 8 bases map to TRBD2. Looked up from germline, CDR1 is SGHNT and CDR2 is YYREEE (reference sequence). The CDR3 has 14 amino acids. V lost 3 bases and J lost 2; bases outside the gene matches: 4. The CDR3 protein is CASSSPGLAYEQYF. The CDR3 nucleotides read TGTGCCAGCAGCTCCCCGGGACTAGCCTACGAGCAGTACTTC.

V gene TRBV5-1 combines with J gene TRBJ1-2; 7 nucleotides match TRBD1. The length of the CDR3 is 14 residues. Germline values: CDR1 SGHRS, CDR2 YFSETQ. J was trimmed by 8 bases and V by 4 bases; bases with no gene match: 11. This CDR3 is CASSDQPGGRGYTF. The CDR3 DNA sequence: TGCGCCAGCAGCGATCAGCCAGGGGGAAGGGGCTACACCTTC.

This CDR3 reads CASSPGTVNEQFF. CDR3 sequence (DNA): TGTGCCAGCAGCCCCGGGACAGTGAATGAGCAGTTCTTC. V gene TRBV11-2 combines with J gene TRBJ2-1; 7 bases are shared with TRBD1. Germline CDR1 reads SGHAT; CDR2 reads FQNNGV. The V segment lost 5 bases and the J segment 7 bases; nucleotides outside the gene matches: 5. The CDR3 has 13 residues.

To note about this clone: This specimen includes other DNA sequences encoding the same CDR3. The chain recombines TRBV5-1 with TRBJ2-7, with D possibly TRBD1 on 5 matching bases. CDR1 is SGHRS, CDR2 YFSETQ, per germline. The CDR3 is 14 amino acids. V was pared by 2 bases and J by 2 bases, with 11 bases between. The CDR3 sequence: CASSLRGPPYEQYF. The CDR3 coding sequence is TGCGCCAGCAGCTTAAGGGGCCCTCCCTACGAGCAGTACTTC.

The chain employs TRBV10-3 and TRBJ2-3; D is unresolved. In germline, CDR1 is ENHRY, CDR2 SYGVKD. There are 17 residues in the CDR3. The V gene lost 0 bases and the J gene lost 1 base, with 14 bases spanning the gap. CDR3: CAISESVGQWGTDTQYF. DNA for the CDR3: TGTGCCATCAGTGAGTCCGTGGGCCAATGGGGCACAGATACGCAGTATTTT.